This T cell receptor beta chain was captured by sequencing in a study of T cells in Graves' hyperthyroidism and ophthalmopathy. Study outcomes and limitations: With a median lead of 6.5 months before onset, the model predicted ophthalmopathy.

This clonotype was counted many times. Its antigen remains unknown. No ophthalmopathy progression within 18 months constituted stable Graves' hyperthyroidism. Hyperthyroidism was newly diagnosed in patients aged 18 to 65 (duration under 2 months). Any patient presenting with uncontrolled infection, other autoimmune disease, pregnancy or lactation was left out. Regions amplified from RNA transcripts were the TCR beta CDR3 regions. The HTBI primer set was used in a first-round RT-PCR of the TCR CDR3. Each CDR3 protein is one row after TCRdb ran MiXCR on the multiplex PCR reads. The table shows 350,000 to 450,000 distinct CDR3 sequences, with over 11% occurring only once. The CDR3 covers 14 residues. The V end was cut by 0 bases, the J end by 6 bases, with 12 bases between. The germline CDR1 and CDR2 sequences are MNHEY and SVGAGI.

The chain has TRBV6-5 and TRBJ2-7; D remains ambiguous. The sequence was obtained from a woman aged 60 to 75 with Graves' hyperthyroidism. The sample was blood. CDR3 protein: CASSYSSFRSEQYF. As DNA, the CDR3 is TGTGCCAGCAGTTACTCGAGTTTTCGGAGCGAGCAGTACTTC.